These 14 T cell receptor beta chains share one sample of origin, sequenced in a study of blood T cell repertoires in COVID-19. Clones were read by immunoSEQ multiplex PCR, and TCRdb kept only the in-frame ones, dropping some. This sample has 70,000 to 95,000 clones; roughly four fifths occur once, and the top ten carry more than 10%. Material: peripheral blood. These receptors were obtained from a human donor in a cohort sampled during active COVID-19.

The chain is built from TRBV2 and TRBJ1-2, with 8 bases identical to TRBD1. Losses at the gene ends were 5 bases for V and 7 bases for J; bases not matched to a gene: 12. Germline values: CDR1 SNHLY, CDR2 FYNNEI. The CDR3 has 15 residues. The CDR3 DNA reads as TGTGCCAGCAGTCAGACCCGGACAGGGAGTGGTGGCTACACCTTC. Protein product: CASSQTRTGSGGYTF.

V is TRBV5-1 and J is TRBJ2-3; D not resolved. Germline V CDR1 and CDR2: SGHRS, YFSETQ. This CDR3 is built from 17 residues. Trimming shortened V by 4 bases and J by 1 base, and 19 bases separated the two germline ends. DNA of the CDR3: TGCGCCAGCAGCCCCCGTCTTGGGTCCGCGGGCACAGATACGCAGTATTTT. Amino acid sequence: CASSPRLGSAGTDTQYF.

The rearrangement joins TRBV9 to TRBJ2-3, with 8 positions matching TRBD2. The germline V gene has CDR1 SGDLS and CDR2 YYNGEE. This CDR3 has 15 residues. Losses at the gene ends were 0 bases for V and 5 bases for J; bases not matched to a gene: 5. The CDR3 protein is CASSVGRGGLDTQYF. CDR3 nucleotides: TGTGCCAGCAGCGTAGGACGGGGGGGCTTAGATACGCAGTATTTT.

The chain employs TRBV7-3 and TRBJ2-2; 7 bases are a match to TRBD1. V was clipped by 5 bases and J by 2 bases; unmatched bases: 5. Germline CDR1 and CDR2: SGHTA and FQGTGA. This CDR3 has 15 amino acids. The CDR3 coding sequence is TGTGCCAGCAGCCCGGGACAGCTAAACACCGGGGAGCTGTTTTTT. Protein: CASSPGQLNTGELFF. Combining the CDR3 with reference TRBV7-3 and TRBJ2-2 gives the whole variable domain GAGVSQTPSNKVTEKGKYVELRCDPISGHTALYWYRQSLGQGPEFLIYFQGTGAADDSGLPNDRFFAVRPEGSVSTLKIQRTERGDSAVYLCASSPGQLNTGELFFGEGSRLTVL.

V usage is TRBV5-6 and J usage is TRBJ1-5; D ambiguous. The ends were cut back, 0 bases at V and 0 bases at J, with 7 bases in the middle. The CDR3 covers 15 residues. The germline CDR1 and CDR2 sequences are SGHDT and YYEEEE. As DNA, the CDR3 is TGTGCCAGCAGCTTGGCCGGGTATAGCAATCAGCCCCAGCATTTT. Its protein is CASSLAGYSNQPQHF.

V gene TRBV7-9 combines with J gene TRBJ2-4; 7 positions agree with TRBD1. CDR1 and CDR2 (germline): SEHNR, FQNEAQ (reference sequence). Unmatched junction bases numbered 12, after V lost 4 bases and J lost 0 bases. This CDR3 comprises 18 residues. The CDR3 sequence is CASSSRTGTIAAKNIQYF. In nucleotides, the CDR3 is TGTGCCAGCAGCTCCAGGACAGGAACCATAGCAGCCAAAAACATTCAGTACTTC.

The CDR3 protein is CASSLVGTGQSGELFF. The CDR3 DNA is TGCGCCAGCAGCTTGGTCGGGACAGGGCAGAGCGGGGAGCTGTTTTTT. This chain joins TRBV5-1 and TRBJ2-2, with TRBD1 matching over 9 bases. The CDR3 is 16 amino acids. Germline loops: CDR1 SGHRS, CDR2 YFSETQ. V shed 0 bases and J 7 bases; nucleotides not matched to a gene: 7. The entire variable domain, with the rest obtained from reference TRBV5-1 and TRBJ2-2, is as follows: KAGVTQTPRYLIKTRGQQVTLSCSPISGHRSVSWYQQTPGQGLQFLFEYFSETQRNKGNFPGRFSGRQFSNSRSEMNVSTLELGDSALYLCASSLVGTGQSGELFFGEGSRLTVL.

The chain couples TRBV24-1 to TRBJ2-3; D perhaps matches TRBD1 (6 bases). Germline V gene lookup returns CDR1 KGHDR and CDR2 SFDVKD. V lost 2 bases and J lost 2, with 10 bases in between. The CDR3 contains 15 residues. The CDR3 bases are TGTGCCACCAGTGATTCCGGACAGCTCACAGATACGCAGTATTTT. This gives the protein CATSDSGQLTDTQYF.

This chain connects TRBV4-2 to TRBJ2-4; 9 nucleotides line up with TRBD1. Per germline, CDR1 LGHNA and CDR2 YNFKEQ. The length of the CDR3 is 17 residues. With V trimmed by 3 bases and J by 2 bases, 8 bases remained unmatched. The CDR3 region is CASSQQTGGGTKNIQYF. Written as DNA, the CDR3 is TGTGCCAGCAGCCAGCAGACAGGGGGAGGAACCAAAAACATTCAGTACTTC.

A single count supports this clone. This chain connects TRBV5-5 to TRBJ1-5; D gene uncertain. Per germline, CDR1 SGHKS and CDR2 YYEKEE (reference sequence). V was shortened by 0 bases and J by 2 bases, with 6 bases between the two germline ends. The CDR3 spans 14 residues. CDR3 protein: CASSLAQGNQPQHF. In DNA form, the CDR3 reads TGTGCCAGCAGCTTGGCCCAGGGCAATCAGCCCCAGCATTTT. The full variable domain, with the rest looked up from reference TRBV5-5 and TRBJ1-5, is DAGVTQSPTHLIKTRGQQVTLRCSPISGHKSVSWYQQVLGQGPQFIFQYYEKEERGRGNFPDRFSARQFPNYSSELNVNALLLGDSALYLCASSLAQGNQPQHFGDGTRLSIL.

The genes are TRBV6-2 or TRBV6-3 and TRBJ1-5; TRBD1 matches 9 bases. The V gene end was trimmed by 5 bases and the J gene end by 6 bases; junction bases not matched to a gene: 11. The CDR3 has 16 residues. The V gene's germline CDR1 is MNHEY and CDR2 SVGEGT. CDR3 nucleotides: TGTGCCAGCAGTGATCCGGGACAGGGTTGGGGTCAGCCCCAGCATTTT. Translating gives CASSDPGQGWGQPQHF.

The chain has TRBV28 and TRBJ2-1, with a tentative D call TRBD2 (5 bases). The germline V gene has CDR1 MDHEN and CDR2 SYDVKM. Deletions cut 11 bases from V and 9 bases from J, with 14 bases between. The CDR3 totals 11 residues. CDR3 in amino acids: CAARVWGEQFF. The CDR3 DNA reads as TGTGCCGCGAGGGTTTGGGGTGAGCAGTTCTTC. Combining the CDR3 with reference TRBV28 and TRBJ2-1 gives the whole variable domain DVKVTQSSRYLVKRTGEKVFLECVQDMDHENMFWYRQDPGLGLRLIYFSYDVKMKEKGDIPEGYSVSREKKERFSLILESASTNQTSMYLCAARVWGEQFFGPGTRLTVL.

The sample holds a few counts of this clone. The J gene is TRBJ1-2, the V gene TRBV6-5; D perhaps matches TRBD1 (6 bases). V was trimmed by 7 bases and J by 7 bases, leaving 22 bases between them. Germline values: CDR1 MNHEY, CDR2 SVGAGI. This CDR3 spans 15 amino acids. The CDR3 loop reads CASTVTSGGAFGYTF. The DNA for the CDR3 is TGTGCCAGCACCGTTACGTCGGGGGGCGCGTTTGGCTACACCTTC.

V gene TRBV6-1 combines with J gene TRBJ1-2; possible D gene TRBD1, 5 bases. This CDR3 contains 13 residues. Germline CDR1 MNHNS, CDR2 SASEGT. Trimming stripped 3 bases from V and 1 base from J, with 6 bases between. The CDR3 here is CASSETVNYGYTF. DNA for the CDR3: TGTGCCAGCAGTGAGACAGTTAACTATGGCTACACCTTC.